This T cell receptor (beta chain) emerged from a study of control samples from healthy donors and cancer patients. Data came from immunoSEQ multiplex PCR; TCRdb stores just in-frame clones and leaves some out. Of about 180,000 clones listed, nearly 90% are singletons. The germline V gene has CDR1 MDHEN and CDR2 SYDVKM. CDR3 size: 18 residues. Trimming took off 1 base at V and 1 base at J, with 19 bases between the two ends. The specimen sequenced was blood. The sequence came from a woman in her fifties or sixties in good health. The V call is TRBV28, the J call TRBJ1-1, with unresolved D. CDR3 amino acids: CASSLYPVSSGANTEAFF. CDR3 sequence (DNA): TGTGCCAGCAGTTTATACCCCGTCAGCAGTGGCGCGAACACTGAAGCTTTCTTT.